The rows below give T cell receptor beta chains drawn from one sample of a study of cytomegalovirus exposure and HLA in healthy donors. Measured with immunoSEQ multiplex PCR; TCRdb has only the in-frame clones, and not every one. The sample lists some 150,000 clones; about 80% were seen once. The sequenced material came from PBMCs. The receptor source for this set is a woman aged 45-65 years in good health and CMV-seropositive. Each CDR3 is given with its conserved first and last residue. Each record gives: CDR3 DNA, CDR3 protein, clone size, D gene, J gene, V gene. D genes are given only for firm matches. Size tells how often a clone was seen (once, few, many) or the class of an expanded clone, and some rows leave it out.

DNA: TGCGCCAGCAGCCAAGGGGTCGGGGGGGGTTGGCCCCAGCATTTT; CDR3: CASSQGVGGGWPQHF; size: -; D: -; J: TRBJ1-5; V: TRBV4-1
DNA: TGCGCCAGCAGCCAAGTAGACAGGGACGCTTCACCCCTCCACTTT; CDR3: CASSQVDRDASPLHF; size: -; D: TRBD1; J: TRBJ1-6; V: TRBV4-1
DNA: TGTGCCAGCAGTGAAGCGCTGGGACAGGCACAAAAACTGTTTTTT; CDR3: CASSEALGQAQKLFF; size: -; D: TRBD1; J: TRBJ1-4; V: TRBV6-1
DNA: TGTGCCAGCAGTTACACCCGGCCGCAGGAATACTACGAGCAGTACTTC; CDR3: CASSYTRPQEYYEQYF; size: -; D: -; J: TRBJ2-7; V: TRBV6-5
DNA: TGTGCCAGCAGCGTGGGGACAGGGCCTGAAGCTTTCTTT; CDR3: CASSVGTGPEAFF; size: -; D: TRBD1; J: TRBJ1-1; V: TRBV9
DNA: TGTGCCAGCAGCTTAGACTCGGGGGAGGGGTTCTTC; CDR3: CASSLDSGEGFF; size: -; D: TRBD2; J: TRBJ2-1; V: TRBV7-9
DNA: TGTGCCAGCAGCTTAGCGGGGGGGTACTCTGGAAACACCATATATTTT; CDR3: CASSLAGGYSGNTIYF; size: -; D: -; J: TRBJ1-3; V: TRBV7-2
DNA: TGTGCCAGCAGTGAACTAGCGGGCAGCACAGATACGCAGTATTTT; CDR3: CASSELAGSTDTQYF; size: -; D: TRBD2; J: TRBJ2-3; V: TRBV2
DNA: TGTGCCAGCAGCTTAACGTTGCGAGGCGGGGAGCTGTTTTTT; CDR3: CASSLTLRGGELFF; size: -; D: -; J: TRBJ2-2; V: TRBV7-3
DNA: TGTGCCAGCAGCTTGTGGGGAGGGAACACTGAAGCTTTCTTT; CDR3: CASSLWGGNTEAFF; size: -; D: -; J: TRBJ1-1; V: TRBV5-6
DNA: TGTGCCAGCAGCACCGGGACTAAAGAGACCCAGTACTTC; CDR3: CASSTGTKETQYF; size: -; D: TRBD2; J: TRBJ2-5; V: TRBV5-6
DNA: TGCAGCGTAGACCGACAGGGGCTCAATGAGCAGTTCTTC; CDR3: CSVDRQGLNEQFF; size: -; D: TRBD1; J: TRBJ2-1; V: TRBV29-1
DNA: TGTGCCAGCAGCTTGTATTTGCAGGGAGCTTTCTTT; CDR3: CASSLYLQGAFF; size: -; D: -; J: TRBJ1-1; V: TRBV5-5
DNA: TGTGCCAGCAGCTTAATAACTAGCGGGGGGGCGTATAATGAGCAGTTCTTC; CDR3: CASSLITSGGAYNEQFF; size: -; D: TRBD2; J: TRBJ2-1; V: TRBV7-8
DNA: TGTGCCAGCAGCCTGGGACATACTAACTATGGCTACACCTTC; CDR3: CASSLGHTNYGYTF; size: -; D: -; J: TRBJ1-2; V: TRBV7-8
DNA: TGTGCCAGCAGTATCGCAGCGCGGGGGATCGGTACGCAGTATTTT; CDR3: CASSIAARGIGTQYF; size: -; D: TRBD2; J: TRBJ2-3; V: TRBV25-1
DNA: TGTGCCAGCAGCTTCGGGACAGGGGTGGACAGTTCACCCCTCCACTTT; CDR3: CASSFGTGVDSSPLHF; size: once; D: TRBD1; J: TRBJ1-6; V: TRBV5-6
DNA: TGCGCCAGCAGCTTGGAATCCCCAGGGGGGATTAGCCCCCTCCACTTT; CDR3: CASSLESPGGISPLHF; size: -; D: TRBD1; J: TRBJ1-6; V: TRBV5-1
DNA: TGTGCCAGCAGCCAGGCCGGGAGGGGTGAGCAGTTCTTC; CDR3: CASSQAGRGEQFF; size: -; D: TRBD2; J: TRBJ2-1; V: TRBV4-2
DNA: TGTGCCAGCAGCGCTTGGACGGGGGAAGGAGCCGAGCAGTACTTC; CDR3: CASSAWTGEGAEQYF; size: -; D: -; J: TRBJ2-7; V: TRBV9
DNA: TGTGCCTACACAAGTTCAGGGGGTACGCAGTATTTT; CDR3: CAYTSSGGTQYF; size: -; D: TRBD1; J: TRBJ2-3; V: TRBV30
DNA: TGTGCCAGCAGCCAAGAGCCCCAATTCGGAGATTCCTACGAGCAGTACTTC; CDR3: CASSQEPQFGDSYEQYF; size: -; D: -; J: TRBJ2-7; V: TRBV14
DNA: TGTGCCAGCAGGGGACAGGGCAACGCCGGGGAGCTGTTTTTT; CDR3: CASRGQGNAGELFF; size: -; D: TRBD1; J: TRBJ2-2; V: TRBV27
DNA: TGTGCCAGCATGCAAGGAGCTAACTATGGCTACACCTTC; CDR3: CASMQGANYGYTF; size: -; D: -; J: TRBJ1-2; V: TRBV2
DNA: TGTGCCAGCTCACGCGACACCTCCTACGAGCAGTACTTC; CDR3: CASSRDTSYEQYF; size: -; D: -; J: TRBJ2-7; V: TRBV18
DNA: TGTGCCAGCAACCCCCGGACTAGCGAATCAGATACGCAGTATTTT; CDR3: CASNPRTSESDTQYF; size: -; D: TRBD2; J: TRBJ2-3; V: TRBV5-4
DNA: TGTGCCAGCATGGGTGGGCGGGACTCCCTTCCGTGGCTGTACTTC; CDR3: CASMGGRDSLPWLYF; size: once; D: -; J: TRBJ2-7; V: TRBV2
DNA: TGTGCCAGCAGCTTGGCTAGCGGGGCGACCGAGCAGTTCTTC; CDR3: CASSLASGATEQFF; size: -; D: TRBD2; J: TRBJ2-1; V: TRBV5-8
DNA: TGCGCCAGCAGCTTAGACCAGGGGCGAGGCACAGATACGCAGTATTTT; CDR3: CASSLDQGRGTDTQYF; size: -; D: -; J: TRBJ2-3; V: TRBV5-1
DNA: TGTGCCAGCAGTGAGGCGGCAGGGGCCTATGGCTACACCTTC; CDR3: CASSEAAGAYGYTF; size: -; D: -; J: TRBJ1-2; V: TRBV2
DNA: TGTGCCAGCAGCTTAGAAGGGGACAGGACCTACGAGCAGTACTTC; CDR3: CASSLEGDRTYEQYF; size: once; D: TRBD1; J: TRBJ2-7; V: TRBV7-9
DNA: TGTGCCAGCAGCCAAGATGGGGCAGGTAGCTATGGCTACACCTTC; CDR3: CASSQDGAGSYGYTF; size: -; D: -; J: TRBJ1-2; V: TRBV4-2
DNA: TGTGCCAGCAGCTTAAGCTCTGGACGGGAAAATTCACCCCTCCACTTT; CDR3: CASSLSSGRENSPLHF; size: few; D: -; J: TRBJ1-6; V: TRBV7-2
DNA: TGTGCCAGCAGTAAAACCGGGACAGGGGCAGATACGCAGTATTTT; CDR3: CASSKTGTGADTQYF; size: -; D: TRBD1; J: TRBJ2-3; V: TRBV2
DNA: TGTGCCAGCAGTGACAGACAGGGCTCCTACGAGCAGTACTTC; CDR3: CASSDRQGSYEQYF; size: -; D: TRBD1; J: TRBJ2-7; V: TRBV6-1
DNA: TGTGCCAGCAGCCAACAGGGTAGGAATCAGCCCCAGCATTTT; CDR3: CASSQQGRNQPQHF; size: few; D: -; J: TRBJ1-5; V: TRBV6-1
DNA: TGTGCCAGCAGCTCTGGGCCGGTCCTGGGGGCCAACGTCCTGACTTTC; CDR3: CASSSGPVLGANVLTF; size: -; D: -; J: TRBJ2-6; V: TRBV5-6
DNA: TGTGCCAGCCAATCCGGCCCCGGGGACACCGGGGAGCTGTTTTTT; CDR3: CASQSGPGDTGELFF; size: -; D: -; J: TRBJ2-2; V: TRBV13
DNA: TGTGCCAGCAGTGACCACCTAGGGCACAGGGGGCTCCGCTTC; CDR3: CASSDHLGHRGLRF; size: -; D: TRBD1; J: TRBJ1-2; V: TRBV25-1
DNA: TGTGCCAGCAGTTCTCCCGGGGGTAACACTGAAGCTTTCTTT; CDR3: CASSSPGGNTEAFF; size: -; D: -; J: TRBJ1-1; V: TRBV27
DNA: TGTGCCAGCAGCCCTCAAAGTACGAGGCGGGCCTACGAGCAGTACTTC; CDR3: CASSPQSTRRAYEQYF; size: -; D: -; J: TRBJ2-7; V: TRBV7-9
DNA: TGTGCCATCAACCATGGCCTGGCGGGTGAAAAACTGTTTTTT; CDR3: CAINHGLAGEKLFF; size: -; D: -; J: TRBJ1-4; V: TRBV10-3
DNA: TGTGCCAGCTCAAGGACAGGGAACAATTCACCCCTCCACTTT; CDR3: CASSRTGNNSPLHF; size: -; D: TRBD1; J: TRBJ1-6; V: TRBV18
DNA: TGTGCCAGCAGTAACGGACAAGCCCCGTCCTACGAGCAGTACTTC; CDR3: CASSNGQAPSYEQYF; size: -; D: -; J: TRBJ2-7; V: TRBV6-5
DNA: TGTGCCAGCAGCACAACTAGCGGGTGGCAAGAGACCCAGTACTTC; CDR3: CASSTTSGWQETQYF; size: -; D: TRBD2; J: TRBJ2-5; V: TRBV7-2
DNA: TGTGCCAGCAGCTTGGGAACGGGCAGGGTGAGGTCACCCCTCCACTTT; CDR3: CASSLGTGRVRSPLHF; size: -; D: -; J: TRBJ1-6; V: TRBV5-6
DNA: TGTGCCAGCATCGGGGGGGGCGCGGATGGCTACACCTTC; CDR3: CASIGGGADGYTF; size: -; D: -; J: TRBJ1-2; V: TRBV7-2
DNA: TGTGCCAGCAGGAGACAGACGAACACTGAAGCTTTCTTT; CDR3: CASRRQTNTEAFF; size: once; D: -; J: TRBJ1-1; V: TRBV6-5
DNA: TGCGCCAGCAGCTCGCCGGACCGGGACTACGGGGCAGATGAGCAGTTCTTC; CDR3: CASSSPDRDYGADEQFF; size: -; D: TRBD2; J: TRBJ2-1; V: TRBV5-1
DNA: TGTGCCAGCTCACCGTCCCTCCTCTCTGGAAACACCATATATTTT; CDR3: CASSPSLLSGNTIYF; size: -; D: -; J: TRBJ1-3; V: TRBV18
DNA: TGTGCCAGCAGTTTAGAAGCAGGGACAGGTATGCTATACGAGCAGTACTTC; CDR3: CASSLEAGTGMLYEQYF; size: -; D: TRBD1; J: TRBJ2-7; V: TRBV2
DNA: TGTGCCAGCAGCCAACTAGCGGGGGGTAAGAATGAGCAGTTCTTC; CDR3: CASSQLAGGKNEQFF; size: -; D: TRBD2; J: TRBJ2-1; V: TRBV4-2
DNA: TGTGCCAGCAGTGAACGAGGGGGCGCAGACTATGGCTACACCTTC; CDR3: CASSERGGADYGYTF; size: -; D: TRBD1; J: TRBJ1-2; V: TRBV6-1
DNA: TGTGCCTGGAGTGGAACAGGGAATTCACCCCTCCACTTT; CDR3: CAWSGTGNSPLHF; size: -; D: -; J: TRBJ1-6; V: TRBV30
DNA: TGTGCCAGTAGTTCCCCCGGACAGGGGGCCCCATGCGAGCAGTACTTC; CDR3: CASSSPGQGAPCEQYF; size: -; D: TRBD1; J: TRBJ2-7; V: TRBV19
DNA: TGTGCCAGCAGCCGAGGACAGGTCAATTCACCCCTCCACTTT; CDR3: CASSRGQVNSPLHF; size: few; D: TRBD1; J: TRBJ1-6; V: TRBV6-6
DNA: TGCGCCAGCAGCCAAGACACTAGCGGGGGGGGAGGCTACGAGCAGTACTTC; CDR3: CASSQDTSGGGGYEQYF; size: -; D: TRBD2; J: TRBJ2-7; V: TRBV4-3
DNA: TGCGCCAGCAGCAGTCAGGGGGTAAATGAGCAGTTCTTC; CDR3: CASSSQGVNEQFF; size: -; D: TRBD1; J: TRBJ2-1; V: TRBV5-1
DNA: TGTGCCAGCAGTAGGCGGGGCGGGTATGGTGAGCAGTTCTTC; CDR3: CASSRRGGYGEQFF; size: -; D: -; J: TRBJ2-1; V: TRBV7-9
DNA: TGTGCCAGCAGCTTAGGTCGGGGGTATGTTGAAGCTTTCTTT; CDR3: CASSLGRGYVEAFF; size: -; D: -; J: TRBJ1-1; V: TRBV7-8